Listed below are T cell receptor beta chains from one sample, sequenced in a study of shared clonotypes between healthy human individuals. Assay used: immunoSEQ multiplex PCR; TCRdb lists only in-frame clones, some missing. The table records more than 500,000 clones, around 96% of them present only once. The sample consisted of naive CD8+ T cells sorted from blood. Source of these receptors: a woman aged 25 to 39 in good health. Both conserved end residues are part of each CDR3. D genes are given only for firm matches. Rows may omit the clone size; those that give it use once, few, many or a size class.

NA	TRBJ2-1	NA	TRBV2	TGTGCCAGCAGTGACACCTACAATGAGCAGTTCTTC	CASSDTYNEQFF
TRBD2	TRBJ2-2	NA	TRBV13	TGTGCCAGCAGCTCGATTCGACGGGAGGCGAACACCGGGGAGCTGTTTTTT	CASSSIRREANTGELFF
NA	TRBJ1-5	NA	TRBV28	TGTGCCAGCAGGCGGGACGGACCTAGCAATCAGCCCCAGCATTTT	CASRRDGPSNQPQHF
TRBD2	TRBJ2-7	NA	TRBV7-6	TGTGCCAGCAGCACGGGGGGAGGAGGGAGCTACGAGCAGTACTTC	CASSTGGGGSYEQYF
NA	TRBJ1-2	NA	TRBV9	TGTGCCAGCAGCTCCGGAGGAGGGGACGGTTCCTTTGTCTATGGCTACACCTTC	CASSSGGGDGSFVYGYTF
TRBD2	TRBJ2-1	NA	TRBV14	TGTGCCAGCAGCCAAGATACTAGCGGGAGGGGCTACAATGAGCAGTTCTTC	CASSQDTSGRGYNEQFF
NA	TRBJ2-7	NA	TRBV30	TGTGCCTGGAGTGCACCAGGGTCGATGGGGTACGAGCAGTACTTC	CAWSAPGSMGYEQYF
NA	TRBJ2-2	few	TRBV7-9	TGTGCCAGCAGCTTAGGGGCCGGGGAGCTGTTTTTT	CASSLGAGELFF
NA	TRBJ2-3	NA	TRBV7-9	TGTGCCAGCAGCTTAGGAGCAGATACGCAGTATTTT	CASSLGADTQYF
NA	TRBJ1-1	few	TRBV4-1	TGCGCCAGCAGCCAAGTACTGAACACTGAAGCTTTCTTT	CASSQVLNTEAFF
NA	TRBJ1-2	NA	TRBV6-5	TGTGCCAGCAGTGCCTCCGGGACATATGGCTACACCTTC	CASSASGTYGYTF
NA	TRBJ2-7	NA	TRBV5-1	TGCGCCAGCCGCCTGGACCCTTCCTACGAGCAGTACTTC	CASRLDPSYEQYF
TRBD1	TRBJ2-2	NA	TRBV4-1	TGCGCCAGCAGCCAAGCCGGACAGGGTAGGATCGGGGAGCTGTTTTTT	CASSQAGQGRIGELFF
TRBD1	TRBJ2-7	NA	TRBV27	TGTGCCAGCAGTGTTCGACAGGGGTCCTACGAGCAGTACTTC	CASSVRQGSYEQYF
NA	TRBJ1-2	NA	TRBV6-5	TGTGCCAGCAGTTATTCTTCGCCTTTCGGCTACACCTTC	CASSYSSPFGYTF
TRBD1	TRBJ2-7	NA	TRBV5-5	TGTGCCAGCAGCTCAAGAAAGACAGGGTGGGGCGAGCAGTACTTC	CASSSRKTGWGEQYF
TRBD1	TRBJ1-2	NA	TRBV6-5	TGTGCCAGCAGTTATTCTGGGACAGGGTACCTCTATGGCTACACCTTC	CASSYSGTGYLYGYTF
NA	TRBJ2-7	NA	TRBV7-9	TGTGCCAGCAGCTTAGGGGCCGCTTTGAACGAGCAGTACTTC	CASSLGAALNEQYF
NA	TRBJ2-3	NA	TRBV7-2	TGTGCCAGCAGCCCGAGGGGTACGCAGTATTTT	CASSPRGTQYF
TRBD2	TRBJ2-7	NA	TRBV7-9	TGTGCCAGCAGCTCCGCCGAGGGACTAGCGGGCTACTACGAGCAGTACTTC	CASSSAEGLAGYYEQYF
NA	TRBJ1-1	NA	TRBV27	TGTGCCAGCAGTTTAAAGGGCGCGAACACTGAAGCTTTCTTT	CASSLKGANTEAFF
TRBD2	TRBJ2-6	NA	TRBV9	TGTGCCAGCAGCCCCTCCGGGACTAGTACTGGGGCCAACGTCCTGACTTTC	CASSPSGTSTGANVLTF
NA	TRBJ2-2	NA	TRBV19	TGTGCCAGTAGTTTGGTGCAAAACACCGGGGAGCTGTTTTTT	CASSLVQNTGELFF
TRBD2	TRBJ2-1	NA	TRBV10-3	TGTGCCATCAGTGAGCGGGCCTCTAGCGGCCCCTACAATGAGCAGTTCTTC	CAISERASSGPYNEQFF
NA	TRBJ2-7	few	TRBV19	TGTGCCAGTAGCCCAACAGTCCTCTACGAGCAGTACTTC	CASSPTVLYEQYF
NA	TRBJ2-7	NA	TRBV21-1	TGTGCCAGCAGCAAAGCGATGATACGGGCCCGCCACGAGCAGTACTTC	CASSKAMIRARHEQYF
TRBD1	TRBJ2-1	NA	TRBV19	TGTGCCAGTAGCTTTGGACAGGGACCCTACAATGAGCAGTTCTTC	CASSFGQGPYNEQFF
TRBD1	TRBJ2-3	NA	TRBV28	TGTGCCAGCAGCCGAGCACCCGGGACAGTCACAGATACGCAGTATTTT	CASSRAPGTVTDTQYF
NA	TRBJ1-1	NA	TRBV5-6	TGTGCCAGCATTAGCCCCTACACTGAAGCTTTCTTT	CASISPYTEAFF
NA	TRBJ2-7	NA	TRBV27	TGTGCCAGCGGACACTACGAGCAGTACTTC	CASGHYEQYF
NA	TRBJ2-7	NA	TRBV4-2	TGTGCCAGCAGCCCGAGCGGTAGCTCCTACGAGCAGTACTTC	CASSPSGSSYEQYF
NA	TRBJ2-7	once	TRBV29-1	TGCAGCGTTGAGGGGACTCACTACGAGCAGTACTTC	CSVEGTHYEQYF
TRBD2	TRBJ2-7	once	TRBV7-9	TGTGCCAGCAGCTCAACGGGGGGATACGAGCAGTACTTC	CASSSTGGYEQYF
NA	TRBJ2-5	NA	TRBV2	TGTGCCAGCACGTGGGGCGGGACAAAAGAGACCCAGTACTTC	CASTWGGTKETQYF
NA	TRBJ1-1	NA	TRBV19	TGTGCCAGTAGTAAGGCTGTGAACACTGAAGCTTTCTTT	CASSKAVNTEAFF
NA	TRBJ1-4	NA	TRBV10-3	TGTGCCATCAGTGAGTCTGATGAAAAACTGTTTTTT	CAISESDEKLFF
NA	TRBJ2-7	NA	TRBV7-6	TGTGCCAGCAGCTTATCTTTAAGGTACGAGCAGTACTTC	CASSLSLRYEQYF
TRBD1	TRBJ1-4	NA	TRBV27	TGTGCCAGCAGCCATACGACAGGGGCAATTCATGAAAAACTGTTTTTT	CASSHTTGAIHEKLFF
NA	TRBJ2-7	NA	TRBV10-3	TGTGCCATCAGTGAGACCGGGACCCGAAGAGCCTACGAGCAGTACTTC	CAISETGTRRAYEQYF
NA	TRBJ2-1	NA	TRBV7-9	TGTGCCAGCAGCTTTAGTGTCAGCTCCTACAATGAGCAGTTCTTC	CASSFSVSSYNEQFF
NA	TRBJ2-1	NA	TRBV30	TGTGCCTGGAGTCCCTCGACTAGTACTGAGCAGTTCTTC	CAWSPSTSTEQFF
NA	TRBJ2-5	NA	TRBV28	TGTGCCAGCAGTTCCGACAGGAGAGAGACCCAGTACTTC	CASSSDRRETQYF
NA	TRBJ2-7	NA	TRBV4-1	TGCGCCAGCAGCTCATCCGAAACTAGTTCCTACGAGCAGTACTTC	CASSSSETSSYEQYF
NA	TRBJ2-7	NA	TRBV6-5	TGTGCCTCAGCTCTCGGGAGCTCCTACGAGCAGTACTTC	CASALGSSYEQYF
NA	TRBJ1-5	few	TRBV20-1	TGCAGTGCTAGAGACGGCCAGCCCCAGCATTTT	CSARDGQPQHF
TRBD1	TRBJ2-7	NA	TRBV9	TGTGCCAGCAGCCCCCAGGACAGGGCTAACTACGAGCAGTACTTC	CASSPQDRANYEQYF
NA	TRBJ1-2	NA	TRBV27	TGTGCCAGCACCCCGAGAGGGTCCCATTCCTATGGCTACACCTTC	CASTPRGSHSYGYTF
TRBD1	TRBJ2-5	NA	TRBV19	TGTGCCAGTAGTCAGGACAGGGAAGAGACCCAGTACTTC	CASSQDREETQYF
TRBD1	TRBJ2-7	once	TRBV28	TGTGCCAGCAGTTTGGGGACAGGTTCCTACGAGCAGTACTTC	CASSLGTGSYEQYF
NA	TRBJ1-1	NA	TRBV7-9	TGTGCCAGCAGCCAGGCGGGCACTGAAGCTTTCTTT	CASSQAGTEAFF
NA	TRBJ2-7	NA	TRBV6-5	TGTGCCAGCAGTTACTCAATCGGGCAGACCAGATACGAGCAGTACTTC	CASSYSIGQTRYEQYF
NA	TRBJ2-7	NA	TRBV4-1	TGCGCCAGCTCTCCTTCACTAGGGAATCGCTACGAGCAGTACTTC	CASSPSLGNRYEQYF
TRBD1	TRBJ1-1	NA	TRBV19	TGTGCCAGTAGTCTGGACAGGGCACAAACTGAAGCTTTCTTT	CASSLDRAQTEAFF
NA	TRBJ2-7	NA	TRBV7-9	TGTGCCAGTGTTCCGGGACTCTCCTACGAGCAGTACTTC	CASVPGLSYEQYF